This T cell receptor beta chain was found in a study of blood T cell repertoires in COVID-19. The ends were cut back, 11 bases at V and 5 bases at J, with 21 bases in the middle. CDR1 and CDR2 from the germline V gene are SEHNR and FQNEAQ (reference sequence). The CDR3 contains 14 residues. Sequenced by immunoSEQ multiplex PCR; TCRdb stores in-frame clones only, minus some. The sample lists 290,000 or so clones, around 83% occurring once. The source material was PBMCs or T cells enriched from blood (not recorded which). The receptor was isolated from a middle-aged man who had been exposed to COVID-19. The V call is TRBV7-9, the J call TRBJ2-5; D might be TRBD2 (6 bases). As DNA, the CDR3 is TGTGCCCTCCAGGCGGGGTGGTCCTTGGAGACCCAGTACTTC. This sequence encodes CALQAGWSLETQYF.